This TCR beta chain comes out of a study of blood T cell repertoires in COVID-19. The data were produced by immunoSEQ multiplex PCR, yet TCRdb's version contains in-frame clones alone and is incomplete. This sample has 330,000 or so clones, with roughly 90% found just once. Per germline, CDR1 SEHNR and CDR2 FQNEAQ (reference sequence). The CDR3 spans 15 residues. The V end was cut by 5 bases, the J end by 0 bases, with 10 bases between. The TCR sequence derives from a woman in her twenties or thirties who had recovered from COVID-19. The V and J genes are TRBV7-9 and TRBJ1-4; D may be TRBD1 (5 bases). The sequenced material came from PBMCs or T cells enriched from blood (not recorded which). This chain's CDR3 is CASSPRQSTNEKLFF. The CDR3 DNA follows: TGTGCCAGCAGCCCTCGACAGTCAACTAATGAAAAACTGTTTTTT.